This TCR beta chain came from a study of radiotherapy plus CTLA-4 blockade in lung cancer listed by TCRdb under 2018. About the full investigation: Among enrolled patients, 15% to 20% had an objective response and 31% reached disease control. The study at large found these results: The strongest predictors of response were reported to be early dynamic shifts in blood T cell clones along with a rise in serum interferon-beta following radiation. After treatment with radiotherapy and ipilimumab, TCR clones that originated in tumors expanded in peripheral blood.

Libraries were prepared through the immunoSEQ multiplex PCR assay. The table comes from immuneACCESS by way of TCRdb, which keeps in-frame sequences with V and J called. Part of the clones is missing from these tables; in studies checked, under half for an unresolved V gene and the rest for unknown reasons. The sample table contains roughly 85,000 clones; only one count was recorded for around 87% of them. The leading ten clones occupy about a sixth of the sample. Trimming takes 4 bases from V and 2 bases from J, and the germline ends sit 11 bases apart. Per the germline V gene, SGHTA is the CDR1 and FQGNSA is the CDR2. The CDR3 holds 14 amino acids from the cysteine to the phenylalanine. The retained sequence is limited to the CDR3, 42 bases, with the frame set at the first base. In this study, focal radiation therapy paired with CTLA-4 blockade (ipilimumab) was tested in patients who had chemo-refractory metastatic non-small-cell lung cancer.

On this clone itself: There is no known antigen for this receptor. No base qualities exist here, and no much larger clone lies one base off it.

The sample here was peripheral blood, taken from a patient treated with radiotherapy plus ipilimumab. The receptor was isolated from a human donor with non-small cell lung cancer that progressed on radiotherapy plus ipilimumab. The chain was built from TRBV7-2 and TRBJ2-5; the D gene is possibly TRBD2, with 5 bases matching. For the CDR3, the sequence is CASSSLSGQETQYF. The DNA is as follows: TGTGCCAGCAGCTCGCTGAGCGGTCAAGAGACCCAGTACTTC. The entire variable domain, with the stretches around the CDR3 drawn from the reference TRBV7-2 and TRBJ2-5 proteins, is GAGVSQSPSNKVTEKGKDVELRCDPISGHTALYWYRQSLGQGLEFLIYFQGNSAPDKSGLPSDRFSAERTGGSVSTLTIQRTQQEDSAVYLCASSSLSGQETQYFGPGTRLLVL.